The clone carrying this TCR beta chain was detected a few times. The antigen is unknown. This entry comes from a study of T cells in Graves' hyperthyroidism and ophthalmopathy. General observations from the study: Ophthalmopathy stood apart from stable hyperthyroidism in a 13 V-J model. The majority of expanded thyroid clonotypes above 0.001 also appeared in blood.

Over 18 months, lack of ophthalmopathy progression marked Graves' hyperthyroidism as stable. Amplification of TCR beta CDR3 regions used RNA as the template. In the first-round RT-PCR of the TCR CDR3, the HTBI primer set was used. TCRdb called the multiplex PCR reads again in MiXCR, with one record for every CDR3 protein. The sample has approximately 590,000 distinct CDR3 sequences, more than 15% seen once; the top ten hold around 6.6%. The material sequenced was blood. The source is a woman under 40 with Graves' hyperthyroidism.

The CDR3 loop reads CSGVGIGNTIYF. The CDR3 DNA sequence: TGCAGTGGAGTAGGAATTGGAAACACCATATATTTT. This sequence joins TRBV20-1 and TRBJ1-3; D uncertain. The CDR3 is 12 amino acids. Germline-derived CDR1 and CDR2 are DFQATT and SNEGSKA (reference sequence). Trimming shortened V by 7 bases and J by 3 bases, and 10 bases separated the two germline ends.